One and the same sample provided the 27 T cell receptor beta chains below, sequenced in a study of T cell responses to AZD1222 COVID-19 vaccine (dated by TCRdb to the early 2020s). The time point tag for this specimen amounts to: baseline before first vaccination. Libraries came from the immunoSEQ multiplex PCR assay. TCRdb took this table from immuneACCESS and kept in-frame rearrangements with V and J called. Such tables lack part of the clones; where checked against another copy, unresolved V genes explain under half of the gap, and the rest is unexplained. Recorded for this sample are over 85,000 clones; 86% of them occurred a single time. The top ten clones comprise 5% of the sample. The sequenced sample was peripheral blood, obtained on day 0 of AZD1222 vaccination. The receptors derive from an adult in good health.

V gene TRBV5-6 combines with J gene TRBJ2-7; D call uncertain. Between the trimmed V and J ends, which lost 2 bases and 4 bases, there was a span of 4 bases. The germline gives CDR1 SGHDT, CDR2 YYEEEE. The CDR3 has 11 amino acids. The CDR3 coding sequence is TGTGCCAGCAGCTTTCTGTACGAGCAGTACTTC. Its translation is CASSFLYEQYF.

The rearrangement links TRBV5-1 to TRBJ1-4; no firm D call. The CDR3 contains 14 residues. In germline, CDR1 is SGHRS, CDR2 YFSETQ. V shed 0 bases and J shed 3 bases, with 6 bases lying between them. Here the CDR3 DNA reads TGCGCCAGCAGCTTGGTAGGGCCTAATGAAAAACTGTTTTTT. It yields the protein CASSLVGPNEKLFF.

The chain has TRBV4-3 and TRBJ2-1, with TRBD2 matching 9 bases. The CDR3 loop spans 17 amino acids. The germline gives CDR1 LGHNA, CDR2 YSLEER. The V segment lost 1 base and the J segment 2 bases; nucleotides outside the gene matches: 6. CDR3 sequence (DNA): TGCGCCAGCAGCCAAGGATGGACTAGCGAGACCTACAATGAGCAGTTCTTC. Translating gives CASSQGWTSETYNEQFF.

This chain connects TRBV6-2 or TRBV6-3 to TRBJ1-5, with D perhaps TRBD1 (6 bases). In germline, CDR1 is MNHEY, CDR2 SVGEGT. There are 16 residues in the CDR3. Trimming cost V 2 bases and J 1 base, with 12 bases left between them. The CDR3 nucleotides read TGTGCCAGCAGTTACAGGGGTAGGGGGAGCAATCAGCCCCAGCATTTT. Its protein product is CASSYRGRGSNQPQHF.

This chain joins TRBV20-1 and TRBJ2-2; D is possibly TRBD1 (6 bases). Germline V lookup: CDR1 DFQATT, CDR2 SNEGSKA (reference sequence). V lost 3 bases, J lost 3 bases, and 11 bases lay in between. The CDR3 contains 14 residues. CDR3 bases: TGCAGTGCTAGTTCCAGGGGAGACACCGGGGAGCTGTTTTTT. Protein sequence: CSASSRGDTGELFF.

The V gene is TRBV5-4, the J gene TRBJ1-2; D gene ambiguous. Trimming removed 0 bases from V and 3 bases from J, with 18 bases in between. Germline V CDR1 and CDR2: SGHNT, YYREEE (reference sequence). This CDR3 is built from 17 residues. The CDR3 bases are TGTGCCAGCAGCTTGGAGATCGGGGTCGGAGCTTACTATGGCTACACCTTC. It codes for CASSLEIGVGAYYGYTF.

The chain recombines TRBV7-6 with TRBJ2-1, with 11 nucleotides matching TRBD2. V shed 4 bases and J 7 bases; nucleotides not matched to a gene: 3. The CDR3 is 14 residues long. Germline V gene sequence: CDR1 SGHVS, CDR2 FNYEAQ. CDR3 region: CASSSTSGKNEQFF. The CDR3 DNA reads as TGTGCCAGCAGCTCGACTAGCGGGAAGAATGAGCAGTTCTTC.

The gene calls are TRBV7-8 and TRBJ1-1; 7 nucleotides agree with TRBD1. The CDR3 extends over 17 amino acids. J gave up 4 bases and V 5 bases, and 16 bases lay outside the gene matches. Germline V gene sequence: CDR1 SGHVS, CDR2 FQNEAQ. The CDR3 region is CASSRIQGPGFVTEAFF. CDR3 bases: TGTGCCAGCAGCCGAATACAGGGGCCCGGGTTTGTCACTGAAGCTTTCTTT.

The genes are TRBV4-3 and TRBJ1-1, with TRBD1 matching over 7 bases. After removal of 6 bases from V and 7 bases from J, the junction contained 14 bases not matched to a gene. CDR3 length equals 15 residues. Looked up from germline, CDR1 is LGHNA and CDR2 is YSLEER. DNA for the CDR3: TGCGCCAGCAGTCTCGTAAGGGACAGCGAAAGTGAAGCTTTCTTT. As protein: CASSLVRDSESEAFF.

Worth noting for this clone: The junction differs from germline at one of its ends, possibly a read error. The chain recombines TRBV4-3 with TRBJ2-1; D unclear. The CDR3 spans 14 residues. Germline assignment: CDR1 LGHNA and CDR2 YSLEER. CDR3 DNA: TGCGCCAGCAGCCAAGATCGGATAGTCAATGTAAGGCTCTTC. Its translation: CASSQDRIVNVRLF.

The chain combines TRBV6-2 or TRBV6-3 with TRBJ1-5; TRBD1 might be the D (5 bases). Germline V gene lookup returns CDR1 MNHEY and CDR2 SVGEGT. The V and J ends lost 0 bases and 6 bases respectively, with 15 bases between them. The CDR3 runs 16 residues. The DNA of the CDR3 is TGTGCCAGCAGTTACTCACCAGGGAGGCCCAGTCAGCCCCAGCATTTT. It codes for CASSYSPGRPSQPQHF.

The chain's CDR3 is CSVAPQTSNEQFF. CDR3 bases: TGCAGCGTGGCCCCTCAGACTAGCAATGAGCAGTTCTTC. V is TRBV29-1 and J is TRBJ2-1, with D perhaps matching TRBD2 (6 bases). V shed 6 bases and J shed 6 bases, with 15 bases lying between them. Germline-derived CDR1 and CDR2 are SQVTM and ANQGSEA. The CDR3 contains 13 residues.

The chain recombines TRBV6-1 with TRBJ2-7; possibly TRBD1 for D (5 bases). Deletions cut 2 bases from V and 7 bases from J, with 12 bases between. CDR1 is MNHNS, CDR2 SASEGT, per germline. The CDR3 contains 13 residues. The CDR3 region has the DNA TGTGCCAGCAGTGAATTTCCAAAGGGGGAGCAGTACTTC. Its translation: CASSEFPKGEQYF.

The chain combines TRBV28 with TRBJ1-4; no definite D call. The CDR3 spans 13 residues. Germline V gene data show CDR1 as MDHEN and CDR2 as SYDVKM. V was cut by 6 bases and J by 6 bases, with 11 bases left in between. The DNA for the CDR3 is TGTGCCAGCAGAGGCGGCGGGGATGAAAAACTGTTTTTT. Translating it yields CASRGGGDEKLFF.

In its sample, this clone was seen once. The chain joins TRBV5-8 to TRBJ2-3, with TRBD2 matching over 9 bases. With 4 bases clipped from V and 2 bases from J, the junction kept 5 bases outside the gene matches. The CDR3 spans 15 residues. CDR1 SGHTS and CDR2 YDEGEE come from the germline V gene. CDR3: CASSGGLAYTDTQYF. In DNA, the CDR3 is TGTGCCAGCAGCGGGGGACTAGCTTACACAGATACGCAGTATTTT.

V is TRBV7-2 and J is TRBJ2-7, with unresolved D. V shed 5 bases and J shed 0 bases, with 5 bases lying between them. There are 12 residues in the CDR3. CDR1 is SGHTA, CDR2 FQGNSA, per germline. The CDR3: CASSLNSYEQYF. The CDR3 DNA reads TGTGCCAGCAGCCTAAACTCCTACGAGCAGTACTTC.

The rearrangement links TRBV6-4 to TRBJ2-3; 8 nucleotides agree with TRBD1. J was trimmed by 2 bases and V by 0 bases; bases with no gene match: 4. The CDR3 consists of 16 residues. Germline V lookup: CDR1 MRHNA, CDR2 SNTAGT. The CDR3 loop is CASSDSGGQDTDTQYF. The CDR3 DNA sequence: TGTGCCAGCAGTGACTCTGGGGGACAGGACACAGATACGCAGTATTTT.

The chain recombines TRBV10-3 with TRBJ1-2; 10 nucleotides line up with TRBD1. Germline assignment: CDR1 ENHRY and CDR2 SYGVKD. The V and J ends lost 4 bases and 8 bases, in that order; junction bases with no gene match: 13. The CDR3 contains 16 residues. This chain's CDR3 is CAISASHGQGERGYTF. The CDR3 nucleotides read TGTGCCATCAGTGCTTCCCATGGACAGGGGGAGCGGGGCTACACCTTC.

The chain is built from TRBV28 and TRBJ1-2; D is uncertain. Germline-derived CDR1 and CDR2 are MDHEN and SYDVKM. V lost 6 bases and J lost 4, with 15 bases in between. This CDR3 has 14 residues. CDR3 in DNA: TGTGCCAGCAGACCCGTACCCGGGGTCTATGGCTACACCTTC. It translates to CASRPVPGVYGYTF.

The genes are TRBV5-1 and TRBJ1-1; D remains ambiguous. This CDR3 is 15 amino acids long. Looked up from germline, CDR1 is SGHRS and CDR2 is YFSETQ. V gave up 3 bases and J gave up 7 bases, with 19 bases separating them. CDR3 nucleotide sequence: TGCGCCAGCAGCTCGGGTTATCTAGGTCGGGGTGAAGCTTTCTTT. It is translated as CASSSGYLGRGEAFF.

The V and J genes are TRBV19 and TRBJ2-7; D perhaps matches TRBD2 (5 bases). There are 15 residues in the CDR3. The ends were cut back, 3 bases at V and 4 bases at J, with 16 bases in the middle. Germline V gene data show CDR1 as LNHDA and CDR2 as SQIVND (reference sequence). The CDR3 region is CASSMRVPGGYEQYF. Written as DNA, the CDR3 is TGTGCCAGTAGTATGCGGGTTCCAGGCGGGTACGAGCAGTACTTC.

The CDR3 sequence is CAWYLQGYGYTF. CDR3 coding DNA: TGTGCCTGGTACCTACAGGGTTATGGCTACACCTTC. The gene calls are TRBV30 and TRBJ1-2; D may be TRBD1 (6 bases). This CDR3 has 12 residues. V gave up 5 bases and J gave up 5 bases, with 12 bases separating them. Germline V gene data show CDR1 as GTSNPN and CDR2 as SVGIG (reference sequence).

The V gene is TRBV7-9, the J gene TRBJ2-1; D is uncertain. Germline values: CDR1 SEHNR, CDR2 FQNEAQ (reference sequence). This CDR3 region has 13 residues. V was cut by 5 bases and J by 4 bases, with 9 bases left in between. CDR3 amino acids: CASSDLGYNEQFF. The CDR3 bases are TGTGCCAGCAGCGACCTGGGGTACAATGAGCAGTTCTTC.

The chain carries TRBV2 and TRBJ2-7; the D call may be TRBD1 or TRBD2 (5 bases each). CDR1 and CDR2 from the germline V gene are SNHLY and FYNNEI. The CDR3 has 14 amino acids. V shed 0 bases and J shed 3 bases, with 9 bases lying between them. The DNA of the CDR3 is TGTGCCAGCAGTGAAGCGCTTGGGGGCTACGAGCAGTACTTC. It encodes CASSEALGGYEQYF.

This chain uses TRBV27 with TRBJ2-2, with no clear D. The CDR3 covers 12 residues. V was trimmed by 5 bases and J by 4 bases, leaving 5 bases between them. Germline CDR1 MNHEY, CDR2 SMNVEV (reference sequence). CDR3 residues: CASSPPTGELFF. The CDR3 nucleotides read TGTGCCAGCAGTCCGCCCACCGGGGAGCTGTTTTTT.

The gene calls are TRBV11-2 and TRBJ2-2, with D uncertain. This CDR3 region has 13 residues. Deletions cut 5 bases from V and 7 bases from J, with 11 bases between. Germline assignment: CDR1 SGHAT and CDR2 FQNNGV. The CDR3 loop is CASSARVRGELFF. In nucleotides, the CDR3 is TGTGCCAGCAGCGCCCGAGTTCGCGGGGAGCTGTTTTTT.

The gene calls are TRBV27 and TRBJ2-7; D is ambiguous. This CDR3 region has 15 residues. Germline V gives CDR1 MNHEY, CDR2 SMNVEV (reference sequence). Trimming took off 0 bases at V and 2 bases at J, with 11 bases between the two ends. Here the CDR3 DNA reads TGTGCCAGCAGTTTATCACGTAGGCAGCCCTACGAGCAGTACTTC. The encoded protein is CASSLSRRQPYEQYF.